Listed here is a single T cell receptor beta chain. Its antigen is as yet unknown. These data come from a study of T cell responses to AZD1222 COVID-19 vaccine. Study results and limitations: A rise in Spike-specific TCR breadth and depth followed two AZD1222 doses. The donors showed a predominance of white British ancestry and of females, with possible underestimation of clonal diversity. Just six people given AZD1222 tested seropositive at baseline.

Produced via immunoSEQ multiplex PCR; TCRdb's table is partial and in-frame only. The table shows more than 140,000 clones, with approximately 88% occurring only once. V was cut by 0 bases and J by 0 bases, with 15 bases left in between. Germline CDR1 reads LGHDT; CDR2 reads YNNKEL (reference sequence). The CDR3 has 18 residues. This receptor was taken from an adult in good health. The sample here was peripheral blood, taken on day 0 of AZD1222 vaccination. The V gene is TRBV3-1 (or the pseudogene TRBV3-2), the J gene TRBJ1-3; D remains ambiguous. The CDR3 protein is CASSQDIFSVSSGNTIYF. CDR3 DNA sequence: TGTGCCAGCAGCCAAGATATCTTTTCGGTGAGCTCTGGAAACACCATATATTTT.